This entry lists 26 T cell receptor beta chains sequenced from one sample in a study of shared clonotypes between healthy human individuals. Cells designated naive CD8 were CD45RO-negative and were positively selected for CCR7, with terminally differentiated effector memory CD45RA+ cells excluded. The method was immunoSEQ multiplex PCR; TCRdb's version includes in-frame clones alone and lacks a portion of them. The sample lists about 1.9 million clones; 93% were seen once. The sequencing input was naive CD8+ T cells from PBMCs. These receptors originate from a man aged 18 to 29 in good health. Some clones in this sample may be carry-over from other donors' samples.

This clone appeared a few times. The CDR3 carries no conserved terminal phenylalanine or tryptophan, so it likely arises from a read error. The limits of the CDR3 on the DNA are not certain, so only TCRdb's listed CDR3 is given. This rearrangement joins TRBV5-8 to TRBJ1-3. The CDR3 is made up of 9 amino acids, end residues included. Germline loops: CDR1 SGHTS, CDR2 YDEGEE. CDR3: CARPKPWGV.

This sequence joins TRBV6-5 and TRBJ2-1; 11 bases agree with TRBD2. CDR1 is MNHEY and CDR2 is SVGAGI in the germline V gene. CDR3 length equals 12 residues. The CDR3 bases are TGTTATACACTAGCGGGAGAGGATGAGCAGTTCTTC. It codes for CYTLAGEDEQFF.

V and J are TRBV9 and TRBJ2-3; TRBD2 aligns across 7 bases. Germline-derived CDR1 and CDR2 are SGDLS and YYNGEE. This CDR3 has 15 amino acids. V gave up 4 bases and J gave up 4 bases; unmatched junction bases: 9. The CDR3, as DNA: TGTGCCAGCAGCTCCCGAAGCGGGGAGGCAGATACGCAGTATTTT. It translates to CASSSRSGEADTQYF.

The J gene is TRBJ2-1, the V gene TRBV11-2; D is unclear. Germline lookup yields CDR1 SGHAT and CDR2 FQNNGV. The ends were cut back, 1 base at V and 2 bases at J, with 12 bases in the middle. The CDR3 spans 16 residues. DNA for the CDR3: TGTGCCAGCAGCTTAGGCGGTCTGCCCCCCTACAATGAGCAGTTCTTC. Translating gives CASSLGGLPPYNEQFF.

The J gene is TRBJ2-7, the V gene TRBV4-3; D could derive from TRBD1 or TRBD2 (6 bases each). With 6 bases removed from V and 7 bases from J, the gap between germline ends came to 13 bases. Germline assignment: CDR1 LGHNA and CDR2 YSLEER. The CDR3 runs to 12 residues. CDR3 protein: CASSHQGREQYF. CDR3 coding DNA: TGCGCCAGCAGTCACCAGGGGAGGGAGCAGTACTTC.

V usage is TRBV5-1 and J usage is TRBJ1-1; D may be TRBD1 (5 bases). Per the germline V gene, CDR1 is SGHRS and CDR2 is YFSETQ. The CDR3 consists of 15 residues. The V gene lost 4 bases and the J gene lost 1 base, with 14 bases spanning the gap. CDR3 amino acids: CASSPPSGQNTEAFF. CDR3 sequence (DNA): TGCGCCAGCAGCCCACCTTCAGGACAGAACACTGAAGCTTTCTTT.

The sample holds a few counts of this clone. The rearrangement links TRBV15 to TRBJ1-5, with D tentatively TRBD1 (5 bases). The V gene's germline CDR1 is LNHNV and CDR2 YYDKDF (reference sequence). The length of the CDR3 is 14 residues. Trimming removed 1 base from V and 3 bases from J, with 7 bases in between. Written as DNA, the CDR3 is TGTGCCACCAGCAGAGGACAGAACAATCAGCCCCAGCATTTT. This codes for CATSRGQNNQPQHF. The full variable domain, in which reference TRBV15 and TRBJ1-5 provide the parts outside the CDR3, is DAMVIQNPRYQVTQFGKPVTLSCSQTLNHNVMYWYQQKSSQAPKLLFHYYDKDFNNEADTPDNFQSRRPNTSFCFLDIRSPGLGDTAMYLCATSRGQNNQPQHFGDGTRLSIL.

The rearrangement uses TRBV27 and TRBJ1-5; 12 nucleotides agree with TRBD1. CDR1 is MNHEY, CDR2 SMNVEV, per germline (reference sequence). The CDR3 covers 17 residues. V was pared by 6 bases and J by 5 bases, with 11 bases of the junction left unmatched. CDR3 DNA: TGTGCCAGCAGCAAATTGGGGACAGGGGGCGGGGATCAGCCCCAGCATTTT. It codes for CASSKLGTGGGDQPQHF.

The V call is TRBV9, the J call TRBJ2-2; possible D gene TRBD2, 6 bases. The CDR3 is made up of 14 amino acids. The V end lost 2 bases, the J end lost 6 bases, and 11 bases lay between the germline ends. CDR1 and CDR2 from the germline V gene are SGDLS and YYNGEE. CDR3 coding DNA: TGTGCCAGCAGCGTGGGACTCACCCCCGGGGAGCTGTTTTTT. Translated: CASSVGLTPGELFF.

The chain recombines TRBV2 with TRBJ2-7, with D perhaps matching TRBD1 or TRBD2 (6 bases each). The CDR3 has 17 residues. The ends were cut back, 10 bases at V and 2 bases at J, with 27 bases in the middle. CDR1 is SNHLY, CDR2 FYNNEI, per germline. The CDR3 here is CATLEGEAFTTPYEQYF. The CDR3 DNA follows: TGTGCCACCCTGGAGGGGGAGGCGTTTACTACTCCCTACGAGCAGTACTTC.

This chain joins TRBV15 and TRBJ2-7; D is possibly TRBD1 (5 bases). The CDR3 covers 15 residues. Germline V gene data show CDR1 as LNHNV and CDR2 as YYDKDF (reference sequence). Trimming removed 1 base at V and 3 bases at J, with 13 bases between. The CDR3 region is CATSRADNPHYEQYF. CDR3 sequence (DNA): TGTGCCACCAGCAGAGCGGACAATCCCCACTACGAGCAGTACTTC. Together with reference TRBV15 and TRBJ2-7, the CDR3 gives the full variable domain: DAMVIQNPRYQVTQFGKPVTLSCSQTLNHNVMYWYQQKSSQAPKLLFHYYDKDFNNEADTPDNFQSRRPNTSFCFLDIRSPGLGDTAMYLCATSRADNPHYEQYFGPGTRLTVT.

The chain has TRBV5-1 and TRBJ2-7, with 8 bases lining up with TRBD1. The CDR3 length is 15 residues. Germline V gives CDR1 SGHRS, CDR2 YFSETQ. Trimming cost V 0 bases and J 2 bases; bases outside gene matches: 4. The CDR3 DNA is TGCGCCAGCAGCTTGGAGTCGGGACAGGCCTACGAGCAGTACTTC. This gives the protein CASSLESGQAYEQYF.

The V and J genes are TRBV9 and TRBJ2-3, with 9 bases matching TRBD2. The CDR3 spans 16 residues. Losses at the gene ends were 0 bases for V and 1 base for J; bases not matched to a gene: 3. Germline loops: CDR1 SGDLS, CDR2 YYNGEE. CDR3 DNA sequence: TGTGCCAGCAGCGTAGTAGCGGGAGTGGGCACAGATACGCAGTATTTT. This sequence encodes CASSVVAGVGTDTQYF.

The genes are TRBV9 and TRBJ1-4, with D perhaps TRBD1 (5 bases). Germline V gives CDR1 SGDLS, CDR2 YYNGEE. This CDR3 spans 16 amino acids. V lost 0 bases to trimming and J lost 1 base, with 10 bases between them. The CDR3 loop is CASSVGQQGTNEKLFF. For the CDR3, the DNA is TGTGCCAGCAGCGTAGGACAGCAGGGAACTAATGAAAAACTGTTTTTT. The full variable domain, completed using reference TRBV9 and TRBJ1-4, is DSGVTQTPKHLITATGQRVTLRCSPRSGDLSVYWYQQSLDQGLQFLIQYYNGEERAKGNILERFSAQQFPDLHSELNLSSLELGDSALYFCASSVGQQGTNEKLFFGSGTQLSVL.

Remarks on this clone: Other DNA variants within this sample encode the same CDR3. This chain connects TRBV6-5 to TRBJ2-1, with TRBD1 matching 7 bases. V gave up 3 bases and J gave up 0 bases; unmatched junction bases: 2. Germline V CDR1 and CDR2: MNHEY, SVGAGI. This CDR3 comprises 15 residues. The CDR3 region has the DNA TGTGCCAGCAGTTATGACAGGGTCTCCTACAATGAGCAGTTCTTC. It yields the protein CASSYDRVSYNEQFF.

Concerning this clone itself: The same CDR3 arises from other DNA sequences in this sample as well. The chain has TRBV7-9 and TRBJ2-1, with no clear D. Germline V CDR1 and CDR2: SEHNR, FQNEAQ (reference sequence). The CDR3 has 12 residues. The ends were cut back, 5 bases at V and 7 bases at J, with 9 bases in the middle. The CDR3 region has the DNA TGTGCCAGCAGCCCAGATTGGAATGAGCAGTTCTTC. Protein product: CASSPDWNEQFF.

CDR3 coding DNA: TGCGCCAGCAGCTTGGGAAGGACCCCAGGACCAGGCTACACCTTC. Translation: CASSLGRTPGPGYTF. The chain employs TRBV5-1 and TRBJ1-2; no clear D gene. Germline CDR1 and CDR2: SGHRS and YFSETQ. The CDR3 covers 15 residues. Trimming shortened V by 0 bases and J by 8 bases, and 17 bases separated the two germline ends.

Here the CDR3 reads CASRDGLAGGYEQYF. Here the CDR3 DNA reads TGTGCCAGCAGGGACGGGTTAGCGGGAGGCTACGAGCAGTACTTC. The chain employs TRBV6-5 and TRBJ2-7; 10 nucleotides align to TRBD2. Germline-derived CDR1 and CDR2 are MNHEY and SVGAGI. With V trimmed by 6 bases and J by 3 bases, 8 bases remained unmatched. The CDR3 spans 15 residues.

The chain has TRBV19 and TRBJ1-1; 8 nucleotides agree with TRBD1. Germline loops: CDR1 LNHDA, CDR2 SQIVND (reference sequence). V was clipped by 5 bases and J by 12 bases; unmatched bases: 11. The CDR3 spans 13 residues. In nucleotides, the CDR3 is TGTGCCAGTAGTTTGGACAGGGCCCATTGGACTTTCTTT. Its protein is CASSLDRAHWTFF. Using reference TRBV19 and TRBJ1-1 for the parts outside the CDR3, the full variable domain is DGGITQSPKYLFRKEGQNVTLSCEQNLNHDAMYWYRQDPGQGLRLIYYSQIVNDFQKGDIAEGYSVSREKKESFPLTVTSAQKNPTAFYLCASSLDRAHWTFFGQGTRLTVV.

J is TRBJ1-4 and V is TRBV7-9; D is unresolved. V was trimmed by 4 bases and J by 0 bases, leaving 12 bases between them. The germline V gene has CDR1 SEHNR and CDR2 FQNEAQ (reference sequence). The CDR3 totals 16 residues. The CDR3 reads CASSYRSDATNEKLFF. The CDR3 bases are TGTGCCAGCAGCTATCGGTCCGATGCAACTAATGAAAAACTGTTTTTT.

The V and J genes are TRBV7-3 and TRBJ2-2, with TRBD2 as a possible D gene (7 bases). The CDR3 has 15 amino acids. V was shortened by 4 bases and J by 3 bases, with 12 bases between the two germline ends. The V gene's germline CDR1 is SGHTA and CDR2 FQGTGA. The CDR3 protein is CASSSPGGHTGELFF. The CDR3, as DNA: TGTGCCAGCAGCTCGCCGGGGGGCCACACCGGGGAGCTGTTTTTT.

CDR3 sequence reads: CASSAGGKLFF. As DNA, the CDR3 is TGTGCCAGCAGTGCGGGGGGGAAACTGTTTTTT. This chain connects TRBV2 to TRBJ1-4; D perhaps matches TRBD1 (5 bases). The ends were cut back, 4 bases at V and 11 bases at J, with 8 bases in the middle. Germline loops: CDR1 SNHLY, CDR2 FYNNEI. This CDR3 comprises 11 residues.

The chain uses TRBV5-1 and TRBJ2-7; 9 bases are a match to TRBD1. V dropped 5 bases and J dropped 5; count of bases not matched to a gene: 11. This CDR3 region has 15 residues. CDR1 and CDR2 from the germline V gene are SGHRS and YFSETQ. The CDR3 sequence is CASRDTGGVINEQYF. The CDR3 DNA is TGCGCCAGCAGGGATACAGGGGGCGTAATCAACGAGCAGTACTTC.

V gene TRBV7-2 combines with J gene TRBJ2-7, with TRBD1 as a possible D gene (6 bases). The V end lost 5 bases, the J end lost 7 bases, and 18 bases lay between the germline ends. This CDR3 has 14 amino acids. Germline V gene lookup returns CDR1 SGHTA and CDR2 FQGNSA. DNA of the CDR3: TGTGCCAGCAGCCAGGGACACCCTTCGGGGGAGCAGTACTTC. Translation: CASSQGHPSGEQYF.

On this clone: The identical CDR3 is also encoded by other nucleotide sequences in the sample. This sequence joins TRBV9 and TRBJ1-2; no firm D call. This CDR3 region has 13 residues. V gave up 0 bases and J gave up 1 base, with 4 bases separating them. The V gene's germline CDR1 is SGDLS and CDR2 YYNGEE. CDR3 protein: CASSVGDNYGYTF. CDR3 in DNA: TGTGCCAGCAGCGTAGGAGATAACTATGGCTACACCTTC. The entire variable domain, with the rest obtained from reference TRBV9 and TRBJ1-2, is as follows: DSGVTQTPKHLITATGQRVTLRCSPRSGDLSVYWYQQSLDQGLQFLIQYYNGEERAKGNILERFSAQQFPDLHSELNLSSLELGDSALYFCASSVGDNYGYTFGSGTRLTVV.

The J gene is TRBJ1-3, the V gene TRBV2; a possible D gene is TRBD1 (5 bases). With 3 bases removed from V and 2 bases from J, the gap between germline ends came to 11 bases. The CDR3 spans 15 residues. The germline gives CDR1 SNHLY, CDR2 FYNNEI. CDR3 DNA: TGTGCCAGCAGTGACGCAGGGAGGGCTGGAAACACCATATATTTT. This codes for CASSDAGRAGNTIYF.